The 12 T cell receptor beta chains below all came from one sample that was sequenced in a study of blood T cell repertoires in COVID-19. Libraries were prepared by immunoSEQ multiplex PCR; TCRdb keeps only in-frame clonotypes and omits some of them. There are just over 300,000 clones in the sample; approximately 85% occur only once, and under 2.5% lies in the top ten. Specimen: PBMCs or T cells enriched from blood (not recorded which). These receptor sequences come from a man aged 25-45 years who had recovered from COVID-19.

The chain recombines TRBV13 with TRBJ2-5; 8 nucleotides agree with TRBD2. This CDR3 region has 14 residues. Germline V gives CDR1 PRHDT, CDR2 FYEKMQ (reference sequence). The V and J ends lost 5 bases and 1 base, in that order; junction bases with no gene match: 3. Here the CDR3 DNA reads TGTGCCAGCAGCAGGACTAGCTTCCAAGAGACCCAGTACTTC. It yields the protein CASSRTSFQETQYF. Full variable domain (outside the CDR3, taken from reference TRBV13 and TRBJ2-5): AAGVIQSPRHLIKEKRETATLKCYPIPRHDTVYWYQQGPGQDPQFLISFYEKMQSDKGSIPDRFSAQQFSDYHSELNMSSLELGDSALYFCASSRTSFQETQYFGPGTRLLVL.

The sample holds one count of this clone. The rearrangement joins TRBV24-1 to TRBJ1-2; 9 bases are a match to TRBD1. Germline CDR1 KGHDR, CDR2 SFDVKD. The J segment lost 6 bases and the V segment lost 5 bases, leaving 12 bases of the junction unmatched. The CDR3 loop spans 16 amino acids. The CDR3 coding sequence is TGTGCCACCAGTGCCGCCGGGACAGGGACTGCACATGGCTACACCTTC. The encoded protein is CATSAAGTGTAHGYTF.

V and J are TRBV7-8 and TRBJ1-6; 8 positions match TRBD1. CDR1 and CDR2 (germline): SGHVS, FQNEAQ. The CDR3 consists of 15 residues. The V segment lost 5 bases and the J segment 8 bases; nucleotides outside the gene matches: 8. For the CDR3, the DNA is TGTGCCAGCAGCCTTCGTGACAGGGGTGATTCACCCCTCCACTTT. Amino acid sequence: CASSLRDRGDSPLHF. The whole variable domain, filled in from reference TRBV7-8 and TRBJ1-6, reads GAGVSQSPRYKVAKRGQDVALRCDPISGHVSLFWYQQALGQGPEFLTYFQNEAQLDKSGLPSDRFFAERPEGSVSTLKIQRTQQEDSAVYLCASSLRDRGDSPLHFGNGTRLTVT.

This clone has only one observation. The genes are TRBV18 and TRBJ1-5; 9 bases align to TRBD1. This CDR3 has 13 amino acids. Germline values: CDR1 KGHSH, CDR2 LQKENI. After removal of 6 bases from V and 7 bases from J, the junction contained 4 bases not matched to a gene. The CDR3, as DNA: TGTGCCAGCTCCTTCGACAGGGGGCAGCCCCAGCATTTT. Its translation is CASSFDRGQPQHF.

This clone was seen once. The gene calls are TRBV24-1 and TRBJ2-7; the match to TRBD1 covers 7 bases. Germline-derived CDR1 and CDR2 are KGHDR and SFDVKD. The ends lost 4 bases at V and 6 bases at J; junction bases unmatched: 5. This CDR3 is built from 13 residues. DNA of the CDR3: TGTGCCACCAGTGACCCGGGACAGACCGAGCAGTACTTC. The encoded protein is CATSDPGQTEQYF.

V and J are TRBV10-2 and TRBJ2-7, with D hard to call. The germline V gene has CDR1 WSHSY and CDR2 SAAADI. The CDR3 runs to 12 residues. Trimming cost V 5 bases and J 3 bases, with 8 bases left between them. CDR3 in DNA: TGCGCCAGCAGTCTATTGAGCTACGAGCAGTACTTC. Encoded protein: CASSLLSYEQYF.

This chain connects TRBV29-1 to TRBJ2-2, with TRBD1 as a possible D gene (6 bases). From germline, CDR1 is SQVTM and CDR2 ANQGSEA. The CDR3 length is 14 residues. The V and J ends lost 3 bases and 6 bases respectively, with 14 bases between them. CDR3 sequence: CSVERNRAPGELFF. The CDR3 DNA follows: TGCAGCGTTGAGCGAAACAGGGCGCCCGGGGAGCTGTTTTTT.

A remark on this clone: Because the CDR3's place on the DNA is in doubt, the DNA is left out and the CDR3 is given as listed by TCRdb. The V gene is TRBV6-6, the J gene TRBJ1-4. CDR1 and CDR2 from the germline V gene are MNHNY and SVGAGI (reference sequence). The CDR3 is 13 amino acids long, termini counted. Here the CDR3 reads CASSSSENEKLFF.

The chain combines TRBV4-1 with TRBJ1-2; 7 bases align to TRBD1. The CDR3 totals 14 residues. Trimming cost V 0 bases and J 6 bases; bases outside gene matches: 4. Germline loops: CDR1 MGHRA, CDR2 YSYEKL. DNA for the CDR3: TGCGCCAGCAGCCAAGATCCCAGGGGGAATGGCTACACCTTC. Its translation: CASSQDPRGNGYTF.

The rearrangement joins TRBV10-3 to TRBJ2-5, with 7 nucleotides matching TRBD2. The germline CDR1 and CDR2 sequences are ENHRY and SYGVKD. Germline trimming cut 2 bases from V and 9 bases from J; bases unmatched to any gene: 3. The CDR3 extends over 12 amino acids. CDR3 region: CAISEAGEAQYF. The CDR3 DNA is TGTGCCATCAGTGAGGCGGGGGAGGCCCAGTACTTC.

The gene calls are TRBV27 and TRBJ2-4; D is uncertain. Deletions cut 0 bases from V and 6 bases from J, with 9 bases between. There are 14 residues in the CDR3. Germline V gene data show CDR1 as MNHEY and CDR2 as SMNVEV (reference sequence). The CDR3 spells CASSLSVGRNIQYF. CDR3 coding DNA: TGTGCCAGCAGTTTATCTGTGGGCAGAAACATTCAGTACTTC.

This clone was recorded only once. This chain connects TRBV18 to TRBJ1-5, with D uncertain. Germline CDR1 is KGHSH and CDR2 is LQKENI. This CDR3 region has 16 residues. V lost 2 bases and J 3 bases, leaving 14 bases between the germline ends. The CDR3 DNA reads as TGTGCCAGCTCACCATCGGCGGGAGACTACAATCAGCCCCAGCATTTT. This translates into CASSPSAGDYNQPQHF.